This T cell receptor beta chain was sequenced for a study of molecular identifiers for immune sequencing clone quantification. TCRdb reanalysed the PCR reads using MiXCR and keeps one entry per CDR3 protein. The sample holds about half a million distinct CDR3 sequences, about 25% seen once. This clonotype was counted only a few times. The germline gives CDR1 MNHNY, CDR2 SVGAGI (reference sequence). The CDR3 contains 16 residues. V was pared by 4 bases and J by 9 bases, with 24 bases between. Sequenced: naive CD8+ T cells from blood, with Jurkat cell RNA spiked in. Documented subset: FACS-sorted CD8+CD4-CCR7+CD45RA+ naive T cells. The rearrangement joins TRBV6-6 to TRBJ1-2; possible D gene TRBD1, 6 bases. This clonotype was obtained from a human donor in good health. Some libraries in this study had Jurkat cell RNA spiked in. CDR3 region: CASSSKNRVAIDRYTF. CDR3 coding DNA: TGTGCCAGCAGTTCAAAAAACAGGGTAGCGATAGATCGCTACACCTTC.